A selection of T cell receptor beta chains follows, all from one sample in a study of vaccination effects on CD4 cells after COVID-19. Their target antigens are unknown. TCRdb keeps only in-frame clones here, not all; method: immunoSEQ multiplex PCR. The table records approximately 22,000 clones, 70% to 80% of them present only once. This sample comprised CD4+ T cells from PBMCs cultured with a peptide pool, obtained before COVID-19 vaccination. The receptors shown here come from a human donor who had a prior SARS-CoV-2 infection. Each CDR3 is given with its conserved first and last residue. D genes are given only for firm matches. Only part of the rows carry a size: once, few, many, or a class if the clone is expanded.

V gene: TRBV5-6; clone size: .; J gene: TRBJ2-1; D gene: TRBD1; CDR3 length: 16; CDR3 DNA: TGTGCCAGCAGCTTAACAGGGGCCTCCCTCTACAATGAGCAGTTCTTC; CDR3 protein: CASSLTGASLYNEQFF
V gene: TRBV7-3; clone size: .; J gene: TRBJ1-1; D gene: .; CDR3 length: 15; CDR3 DNA: TGTGCCAGCAGCTTAGGCCCAGGGCATTACACTGAAGCTTTCTTT; CDR3 protein: CASSLGPGHYTEAFF
V gene: TRBV7-9; clone size: few; J gene: TRBJ1-6; D gene: .; CDR3 length: 14; CDR3 DNA: TGTGCCAGCAGCTTACTGGGTGGCAATTCACCCCTCCACTTT; CDR3 protein: CASSLLGGNSPLHF
V gene: TRBV12-3/TRBV12-4; clone size: .; J gene: TRBJ2-3; D gene: .; CDR3 length: 12; CDR3 DNA: TGTGCCAGCAGTTCGCCGGCGGATACGCAGTATTTT; CDR3 protein: CASSSPADTQYF
V gene: TRBV4-3; clone size: once; J gene: TRBJ2-2; D gene: .; CDR3 length: 16; CDR3 DNA: TGCGCCAGCAGCCAAGATATGAGTTTTCTAACCGGGGAGCTGTTTTTT; CDR3 protein: CASSQDMSFLTGELFF
V gene: TRBV11-2; clone size: .; J gene: TRBJ2-1; D gene: TRBD1; CDR3 length: 14; CDR3 DNA: TGTGCCAGCAGCTGGGACAGGGGAACGATCAATTGGTTCTTC; CDR3 protein: CASSWDRGTINWFF
V gene: TRBV5-1; clone size: .; J gene: TRBJ2-7; D gene: .; CDR3 length: 13; CDR3 DNA: TGCGCCAGCAGCTTCAGTTCCCCCTACGAGCAGTACTTC; CDR3 protein: CASSFSSPYEQYF
V gene: TRBV5-5; clone size: few; J gene: TRBJ2-2; D gene: .; CDR3 length: 17; CDR3 DNA: TGTGCCAGCAGCTTGGCGATCAACCCCGGTCCTGGCGGGGAGCTGTTTTTT; CDR3 protein: CASSLAINPGPGGELFF
V gene: TRBV6-5; clone size: few; J gene: TRBJ2-1; D gene: .; CDR3 length: 12; CDR3 DNA: TGTGCCAGCAGTTACCGGGGCCAGGCGAGGTTCTTC; CDR3 protein: CASSYRGQARFF
V gene: TRBV11-2; clone size: .; J gene: TRBJ2-3; D gene: TRBD2; CDR3 length: 15; CDR3 DNA: TGTGCCAGCAGCTATCTAGCGGGGGCCACAGATACGCAGTATTTT; CDR3 protein: CASSYLAGATDTQYF
V gene: TRBV15; clone size: few; J gene: TRBJ2-1; D gene: .; CDR3 length: 17; CDR3 DNA: TGTGCCACCAGCAGAGAATCAGCAGGGTGGTCCTACAATGAGCAGTTCTTC; CDR3 protein: CATSRESAGWSYNEQFF
V gene: TRBV5-4; clone size: .; J gene: TRBJ2-2; D gene: TRBD2; CDR3 length: 15; CDR3 DNA: TGTGCCAGCAGCTTTCCTAGCGGGAGCACCGGGGAGCTGTTTTTT; CDR3 protein: CASSFPSGSTGELFF
V gene: TRBV5-8; clone size: .; J gene: TRBJ1-1; D gene: .; CDR3 length: 14; CDR3 DNA: TGTGCCAGCAGCTTGGAGCGGACAGTTGGTGAAGCTTTCTTT; CDR3 protein: CASSLERTVGEAFF
V gene: TRBV7-7; clone size: few; J gene: TRBJ2-1; D gene: TRBD1; CDR3 length: 15; CDR3 DNA: TGTGCTAGCGCCCTGGGACAGGGGGTATACAATGAGCAGTTCTTC; CDR3 protein: CASALGQGVYNEQFF
V gene: TRBV7-3; clone size: .; J gene: TRBJ2-1; D gene: .; CDR3 length: 13; CDR3 DNA: TGTGCCAGCAGCCCCTCCTCCTACAATGAGCAGTTCTTC; CDR3 protein: CASSPSSYNEQFF
V gene: TRBV5-4; clone size: .; J gene: TRBJ2-7; D gene: .; CDR3 length: 16; CDR3 DNA: TGTGCCAGCAGCCACTCGGGTGGGGCAACTACCAGCGAGCAGTACTTC; CDR3 protein: CASSHSGGATTSEQYF
V gene: TRBV7-2; clone size: .; J gene: TRBJ2-7; D gene: TRBD2; CDR3 length: 16; CDR3 DNA: TGTGCCAGCAGCTTAAGTAGGACTAGCGCCTCCTACGAGCAGTACTTC; CDR3 protein: CASSLSRTSASYEQYF
V gene: TRBV7-3; clone size: .; J gene: TRBJ2-5; D gene: TRBD1; CDR3 length: 15; CDR3 DNA: TGTGCCAGCAGCTTAAAGGGACAGGTTGAAGAGACCCAGTACTTC; CDR3 protein: CASSLKGQVEETQYF
V gene: TRBV19; clone size: .; J gene: TRBJ1-2; D gene: .; CDR3 length: 14; CDR3 DNA: TGTGCCAGTAGACGGGAGGGGTCGGACTATGGCTACACCTTC; CDR3 protein: CASRREGSDYGYTF
V gene: TRBV24-1; clone size: .; J gene: TRBJ2-3; D gene: TRBD1; CDR3 length: 15; CDR3 DNA: TGTGCCACCAGTGACCCCGGACAGGGTACAGATACGCAGTATTTT; CDR3 protein: CATSDPGQGTDTQYF
V gene: TRBV30; clone size: .; J gene: TRBJ2-7; D gene: TRBD2; CDR3 length: 14; CDR3 DNA: TGTGCCTGGAGCTGGACTAGTTTTTCCTACGAGCAGTACTTC; CDR3 protein: CAWSWTSFSYEQYF
V gene: TRBV6-5; clone size: once; J gene: TRBJ2-7; D gene: .; CDR3 length: 14; CDR3 DNA: TGTGCCAGAGATCACCGGGACTCAGCCTACGAGCAGTACTTC; CDR3 protein: CARDHRDSAYEQYF
V gene: TRBV3-1/TRBV3-2; clone size: .; J gene: TRBJ2-7; D gene: .; CDR3 length: 14; CDR3 DNA: TGTGCCAGCAGCCAAGTGGGAGGTTCCTACGAGCAGTACTTC; CDR3 protein: CASSQVGGSYEQYF
V gene: TRBV30; clone size: few; J gene: TRBJ2-7; D gene: .; CDR3 length: 13; CDR3 DNA: TGTGCCTGGAGTGTAAACAGGGATTACGAGCAGTACTTC; CDR3 protein: CAWSVNRDYEQYF
V gene: TRBV2; clone size: once; J gene: TRBJ2-1; D gene: .; CDR3 length: 16; CDR3 DNA: TGTGCCAGCAGGACTCCTGGGACGCCCGACTACAATGAGCAGTTCTTC; CDR3 protein: CASRTPGTPDYNEQFF
V gene: TRBV2; clone size: .; J gene: TRBJ2-3; D gene: .; CDR3 length: 12; CDR3 DNA: TGTGCCAGTAGATGGATCGCAGATACGCAGTATTTT; CDR3 protein: CASRWIADTQYF
V gene: TRBV6-5; clone size: few; J gene: TRBJ2-7; D gene: .; CDR3 length: 13; CDR3 DNA: TGTGCCAGCAGTTCCCCGGGGACCTACGAGCAGTACTTC; CDR3 protein: CASSSPGTYEQYF
V gene: TRBV5-1; clone size: .; J gene: TRBJ1-1; D gene: TRBD1; CDR3 length: 12; CDR3 DNA: TGCGCCAGCAGCGTGCAGGGGGGAGAAGCTTTCTTT; CDR3 protein: CASSVQGGEAFF
V gene: TRBV2; clone size: .; J gene: TRBJ2-5; D gene: TRBD1; CDR3 length: 14; CDR3 DNA: TGTGCCAGCAGTAAGGGGACAGGCCAAGAGACCCAGTACTTC; CDR3 protein: CASSKGTGQETQYF
V gene: TRBV27; clone size: .; J gene: TRBJ2-1; D gene: TRBD2; CDR3 length: 16; CDR3 DNA: TGTGCCAGCAGTGGGAAACTAGCGGCGAGGTACAATGAGCAGTTCTTC; CDR3 protein: CASSGKLAARYNEQFF
V gene: TRBV5-6; clone size: .; J gene: TRBJ2-1; D gene: .; CDR3 length: 13; CDR3 DNA: TGTGCCAGCAGCTTGGACTACTACAATGAGCAGTTCTTC; CDR3 protein: CASSLDYYNEQFF
V gene: TRBV6-1; clone size: .; J gene: TRBJ1-3; D gene: .; CDR3 length: 18; CDR3 DNA: TGTGCCAGCAGTGAAGGGGGCGGGTTCGTGGACTCTGGAAACACCATATATTTT; CDR3 protein: CASSEGGGFVDSGNTIYF
V gene: TRBV29-1; clone size: .; J gene: TRBJ1-1; D gene: .; CDR3 length: 11; CDR3 DNA: TGCAGCGTTCATGAGTCCACTGAAGCTTTCTTT; CDR3 protein: CSVHESTEAFF
V gene: TRBV5-4; clone size: .; J gene: TRBJ1-1; D gene: .; CDR3 length: 15; CDR3 DNA: TGTGCCAGCAGCTTGTTTTCGGGTCACCTCACTGAAGCTTTCTTT; CDR3 protein: CASSLFSGHLTEAFF
V gene: TRBV5-1; clone size: .; J gene: TRBJ2-3; D gene: .; CDR3 length: 13; CDR3 DNA: TGCGCCAGCAGCGGTAATCCTAGCTATACGCAGTATTTT; CDR3 protein: CASSGNPSYTQYF
V gene: TRBV28; clone size: .; J gene: TRBJ2-7; D gene: TRBD1; CDR3 length: 16; CDR3 DNA: TGTGCCAGCAGTGTAACACCGGGACAGGCCTCCTACGAGCAGTACTTC; CDR3 protein: CASSVTPGQASYEQYF
V gene: TRBV28; clone size: .; J gene: TRBJ2-4; D gene: .; CDR3 length: 15; CDR3 DNA: TGTGCCAGCAGTTGGGCCGGTCTAGCCAAAAACATTCAGTACTTC; CDR3 protein: CASSWAGLAKNIQYF
V gene: TRBV11-3; clone size: few; J gene: TRBJ2-2; D gene: .; CDR3 length: 13; CDR3 DNA: TGTGCCAGCAGCCCGGGGAGTCTGGGGGAGCTGTTTTTT; CDR3 protein: CASSPGSLGELFF
V gene: TRBV7-9; clone size: .; J gene: TRBJ2-7; D gene: .; CDR3 length: 13; CDR3 DNA: TGTGCCAGCAGCTCCGAGGGCGGTGGACAGTCTTACTTC; CDR3 protein: CASSSEGGGQSYF
V gene: TRBV5-4; clone size: .; J gene: TRBJ2-7; D gene: .; CDR3 length: 13; CDR3 DNA: TGTGCCAGCAGCGTGGGGGCCCCCTACGAGCAGTACTTC; CDR3 protein: CASSVGAPYEQYF
V gene: TRBV3-1/TRBV3-2; clone size: .; J gene: TRBJ2-5; D gene: TRBD2; CDR3 length: 16; CDR3 DNA: TGTGCCAGCAGGCTAGCGGGGGGGGGTGTGAGAGAGACCCAGTACTTC; CDR3 protein: CASRLAGGGVRETQYF
V gene: TRBV27; clone size: few; J gene: TRBJ1-2; D gene: .; CDR3 length: 16; CDR3 DNA: TGTGCCAGCAGTTTATCGTGGCAGGGCGGGTTCTTTGGCTACACCTTC; CDR3 protein: CASSLSWQGGFFGYTF
V gene: TRBV6-1; clone size: few; J gene: TRBJ1-1; D gene: .; CDR3 length: 13; CDR3 DNA: TGTGCCAGCATTATAGACAGGTATGCTGAAGCTTTCTTT; CDR3 protein: CASIIDRYAEAFF
V gene: TRBV15; clone size: few; J gene: TRBJ2-5; D gene: .; CDR3 length: 13; CDR3 DNA: TGTGCCGCTTCCGTGGAGAAGGCGGAGACCCAGTACTTC; CDR3 protein: CAASVEKAETQYF
V gene: TRBV27; clone size: .; J gene: TRBJ1-2; D gene: .; CDR3 length: 14; CDR3 DNA: TGTGCCAGCGGCAGGGGCCCGGCCAACTATGGCTACACCTTC; CDR3 protein: CASGRGPANYGYTF
V gene: TRBV3-1/TRBV3-2; clone size: .; J gene: TRBJ1-1; D gene: .; CDR3 length: 15; CDR3 DNA: TGTGCCAGCAGCCACACACAGGGTATGAACACTGAAGCTTTCTTT; CDR3 protein: CASSHTQGMNTEAFF
V gene: TRBV3-1/TRBV3-2; clone size: .; J gene: TRBJ1-3; D gene: TRBD1; CDR3 length: 15; CDR3 DNA: TGTGCCAGCAGCCCGTCAGGGGGCTTCGGAAACACCATATATTTT; CDR3 protein: CASSPSGGFGNTIYF
V gene: TRBV5-4; clone size: .; J gene: TRBJ2-7; D gene: TRBD1; CDR3 length: 14; CDR3 DNA: TGTGCCAGCAGCCGGGGACAGAACCCCTACGAGCAGTACTTC; CDR3 protein: CASSRGQNPYEQYF
V gene: TRBV29-1; clone size: .; J gene: TRBJ1-4; D gene: .; CDR3 length: 15; CDR3 DNA: TGCAGCGTTTGTTACGGGGCCAGTTATAATGAAAAACTGTTTTTT; CDR3 protein: CSVCYGASYNEKLFF
V gene: TRBV15; clone size: .; J gene: TRBJ2-5; D gene: TRBD1; CDR3 length: 14; CDR3 DNA: TGTGCCACCAGCACAACACAGGGGGTGGGGACCCAGTACTTC; CDR3 protein: CATSTTQGVGTQYF
V gene: TRBV7-2; clone size: .; J gene: TRBJ1-3; D gene: .; CDR3 length: 12; CDR3 DNA: TGTGCCAGCAGGGCGGCGGGAAACACCATATATTTT; CDR3 protein: CASRAAGNTIYF
V gene: TRBV7-2; clone size: .; J gene: TRBJ1-2; D gene: .; CDR3 length: 13; CDR3 DNA: TGTGCCAGCAGCTTAGCCTTAGGGTTTGGCTACACCTTC; CDR3 protein: CASSLALGFGYTF
V gene: TRBV7-2; clone size: .; J gene: TRBJ2-7; D gene: .; CDR3 length: 13; CDR3 DNA: TGTGCCAGCAGCTTAGCTGTCTACTACGAGCAGTACTTC; CDR3 protein: CASSLAVYYEQYF
V gene: TRBV10-3; clone size: .; J gene: TRBJ1-1; D gene: TRBD1; CDR3 length: 14; CDR3 DNA: TGTGCCATCAGCTCACAGGGGTTGTTCACTGAAGCTTTCTTT; CDR3 protein: CAISSQGLFTEAFF
V gene: TRBV9; clone size: .; J gene: TRBJ2-1; D gene: TRBD2; CDR3 length: 14; CDR3 DNA: TGTGCCAGCAGCGTAGGTAAGCGGGATAATGAGCAGTTCTTC; CDR3 protein: CASSVGKRDNEQFF
V gene: TRBV7-3; clone size: .; J gene: TRBJ2-1; D gene: TRBD2; CDR3 length: 17; CDR3 DNA: TGTGCCAGCAGCTTATTTAGCGGGGGGGCTTCCTACAATGAGCAGTTCTTC; CDR3 protein: CASSLFSGGASYNEQFF
V gene: TRBV7-9; clone size: .; J gene: TRBJ1-4; D gene: .; CDR3 length: 15; CDR3 DNA: TGTGCCAGCAGCCACTGGGGGAAGCGAAATGAAAAACTGTTTTTT; CDR3 protein: CASSHWGKRNEKLFF
V gene: TRBV6-2/TRBV6-3; clone size: .; J gene: TRBJ2-2; D gene: TRBD2; CDR3 length: 19; CDR3 DNA: TGTGCCAGCAGTTACGAGAGCGGGAGGGCCATTATCGACACCGGGGAGCTGTTTTTT; CDR3 protein: CASSYESGRAIIDTGELFF
V gene: TRBV3-1/TRBV3-2; clone size: .; J gene: TRBJ1-6; D gene: .; CDR3 length: 15; CDR3 DNA: TGTGCCAGCAGCCAATACCCGGGACTTAATTCACCCCTCCACTTT; CDR3 protein: CASSQYPGLNSPLHF